This T cell receptor (beta chain) was recorded in a study of blood T cell repertoires in COVID-19. Study-wide background: T cells, B-cell-depleted T cells, or PBMCs provided the cDNA or gDNA that served as material.

CDR1 MNHEY and CDR2 SVGAGI come from the germline V gene. The CDR3 is made up of 16 amino acids. V was pared by 0 bases and J by 3 bases, with 12 bases between. This clone was recorded once. Clones were sequenced by immunoSEQ multiplex PCR, and TCRdb holds only the in-frame ones, with some missing. The sample includes 150,000 to 200,000 clones, about 86% of them seen just once. This receptor was obtained from a man aged 50-60 years with active or convalescent COVID-19. The J gene is TRBJ2-1, the V gene TRBV6-5; no definite D call. The specimen was peripheral blood. The CDR3 protein is CASSYSAWNSYNEQFF. CDR3 nucleotides: TGTGCCAGCAGTTACTCGGCATGGAACAGCTACAATGAGCAGTTCTTC.